These T cell receptor beta chains were read from a single sample in a study of early T cells in non-severe SARS-CoV-2 infection. A single record per CDR3 protein comes from TCRdb applying MiXCR to the 5' RACE reads. The data show about 84,000 distinct CDR3 sequences, 9.5% to 13% seen once. Sequencing used whole blood. The receptors come from an adult who was a healthcare worker with PCR-confirmed SARS-CoV-2 infection or an uninfected control (not recorded which). Each CDR3 is given with its conserved first and last residue. D genes are given only for firm matches. Clone size is not always given. Where it is, it says once, few, many or a class for expanded clones.

v_call	cdr3_length	clone_size	d_call	j_call	cdr3_aa	cdr3_nt
TRBV12-3/TRBV12-4	16	few	TRBD2	TRBJ2-3	CASSRDGTRLTDTQYF	TGTGCCAGCAGTCGGGACGGGACTAGGCTGACAGATACGCAGTATTTT
TRBV28	15	NA	NA	TRBJ1-4	CASSVRTATNEKLFF	TGTGCCAGCAGCGTTAGGACGGCAACTAATGAAAAACTGTTTTTT
TRBV6-2/TRBV6-3	12	few	NA	TRBJ2-3	CASSYLTDTQYF	TGTGCCAGCAGTTATTTGACAGATACGCAGTATTTT
TRBV28	15	NA	NA	TRBJ2-3	CASSQLTPSTDTQYF	TGTGCCAGCAGTCAATTGACTCCTAGCACAGATACGCAGTATTTT
TRBV3-1	17	NA	NA	TRBJ2-3	CASSPRGWRLETDTQYF	TGCGCCAGCAGCCCCAGAGGTTGGAGACTGGAAACAGATACGCAGTATTTT
TRBV14	16	NA	TRBD1	TRBJ2-1	CASSPRTGVLGNEQFF	TGTGCCAGCAGCCCCCGGACAGGGGTTTTGGGGAATGAGCAGTTCTTC
TRBV11-3	15	NA	NA	TRBJ1-4	CASSLGTLRGEKLFF	TGTGCCAGCAGCTTAGGGACCCTGAGGGGTGAAAAACTGTTTTTT
TRBV29-1	13	few	NA	TRBJ1-1	CSVPGAGFTEAFF	TGCAGCGTGCCCGGGGCGGGATTCACTGAAGCTTTCTTT
TRBV11-3	15	NA	NA	TRBJ2-5	CASSSRQVTGETQYF	TGTGCCAGCAGCTCGAGACAGGTTACAGGGGAGACCCAGTACTTC
TRBV28	16	NA	NA	TRBJ1-5	CASSLPGVGTNQPQHF	TGTGCCAGCAGTTTGCCCGGGGTAGGCACTAATCAGCCCCAGCATTTT
TRBV7-3	13	many	NA	TRBJ1-6	CASSATTGSPLHF	TGTGCCAGCAGCGCTACAACGGGTTCACCCCTCCACTTT
TRBV6-6	17	few	NA	TRBJ1-1	CASSYSMTEHLNTEAFF	TGTGCCAGCAGTTACTCGATGACAGAACATTTGAACACTGAAGCTTTCTTT
TRBV6-5	17	many	NA	TRBJ2-6	CASSYAGIGSGANVLTF	TGTGCCAGCAGTTACGCAGGAATCGGCTCTGGGGCCAACGTCCTGACTTTC
TRBV7-8	16	NA	TRBD2	TRBJ2-7	CASSLGSSGGKYEQYF	TGTGCCAGCAGCTTAGGTTCTAGCGGGGGAAAGTACGAGCAGTACTTC
TRBV27	18	many	TRBD2	TRBJ2-2	CASSFTSGSFWDTGELFF	TGTGCCAGCAGTTTCACTAGCGGGAGCTTTTGGGACACCGGGGAGCTGTTTTTT
TRBV29-1	14	many	TRBD1	TRBJ2-7	CSAMTGTGAYEQYF	TGCAGCGCGATGACCGGGACAGGAGCCTACGAGCAGTACTTC
TRBV28	13	NA	NA	TRBJ1-5	CASNPGVRQPQHF	TGTGCCAGCAACCCAGGGGTAAGACAGCCCCAGCATTTT
TRBV6-4	15	NA	NA	TRBJ2-1	CASSDGLAPLNEQFF	TGTGCCAGCAGTGACGGGCTAGCACCCCTCAATGAGCAGTTCTTC
TRBV20-1	14	NA	NA	TRBJ2-1	CSAHGGGAYNEQFF	TGCAGTGCTCATGGCGGCGGGGCATACAATGAGCAGTTCTTC
TRBV11-2	16	few	TRBD2	TRBJ2-1	CASSLDLAVSYNEQFF	TGTGCCAGCAGCTTAGATCTAGCGGTCTCCTACAATGAGCAGTTCTTC
TRBV12-3/TRBV12-4	17	NA	NA	TRBJ2-1	CASSLAAGLSSYNEQFF	TGTGCCAGCAGTTTAGCGGCAGGCCTAAGCTCCTACAATGAGCAGTTCTTC
TRBV2	11	few	NA	TRBJ2-7	CASSDFHEQYF	TGTGCCAGCAGTGATTTCCACGAGCAGTACTTC
TRBV18	15	many	TRBD2	TRBJ2-1	CASSPGLAGDNEQFF	TGTGCCAGCTCTCCTGGACTAGCGGGGGACAATGAGCAGTTCTTC
TRBV12-3/TRBV12-4	15	many	NA	TRBJ1-3	CASSLRVLSGNTIYF	TGTGCCAGCAGTTTAAGGGTACTCTCTGGAAACACCATATATTTT
TRBV5-6	13	many	NA	TRBJ1-1	CASSLNEDTEAFF	TGTGCCAGCAGCTTGAATGAGGACACTGAAGCTTTCTTT
TRBV30	13	NA	NA	TRBJ2-3	CAWSVRDTDTQYF	TGTGCCTGGAGTGTACGGGACACAGATACGCAGTATTTT
TRBV9	15	medium-sized	NA	TRBJ2-1	CASSVDDRPHNEQFF	TGTGCCAGCAGCGTGGACGACAGGCCCCACAATGAGCAGTTCTTC
TRBV7-9	17	many	NA	TRBJ2-3	CASSLCRDLKCTDTQYF	TGTGCCAGCAGCCTGTGCCGGGACTTAAAATGCACAGATACGCAGTATTTT